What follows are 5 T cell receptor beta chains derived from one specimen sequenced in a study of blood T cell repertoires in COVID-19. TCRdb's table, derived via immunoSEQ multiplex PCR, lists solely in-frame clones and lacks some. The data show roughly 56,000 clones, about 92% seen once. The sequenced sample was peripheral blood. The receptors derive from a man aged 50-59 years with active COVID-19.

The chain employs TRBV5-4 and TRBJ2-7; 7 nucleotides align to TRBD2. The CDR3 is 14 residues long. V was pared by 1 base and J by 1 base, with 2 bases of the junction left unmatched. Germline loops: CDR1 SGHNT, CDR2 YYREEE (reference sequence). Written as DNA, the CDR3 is TGTGCCAGCAGCTTGTTCGGGGGGTCCTACGAGCAGTACTTC. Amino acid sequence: CASSLFGGSYEQYF.

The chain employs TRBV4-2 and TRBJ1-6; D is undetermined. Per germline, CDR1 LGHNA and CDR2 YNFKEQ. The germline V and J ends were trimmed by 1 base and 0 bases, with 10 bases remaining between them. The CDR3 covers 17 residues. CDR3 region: CASSQAAGSSYNSPLHF. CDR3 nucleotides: TGTGCCAGCAGCCAAGCAGCGGGCAGCTCCTATAATTCACCCCTCCACTTT.

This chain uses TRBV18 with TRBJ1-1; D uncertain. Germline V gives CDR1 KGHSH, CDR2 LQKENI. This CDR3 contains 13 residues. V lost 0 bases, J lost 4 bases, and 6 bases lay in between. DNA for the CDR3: TGTGCCAGCTCACCACCGAGAGGCACTGAAGCTTTCTTT. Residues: CASSPPRGTEAFF.

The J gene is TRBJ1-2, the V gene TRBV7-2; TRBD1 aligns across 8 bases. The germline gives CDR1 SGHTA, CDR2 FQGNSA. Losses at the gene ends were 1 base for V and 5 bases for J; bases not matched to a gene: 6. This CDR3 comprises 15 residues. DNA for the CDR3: TGTGCCAGCAGCTTAGAGGCCCGACAGGGGTATGGCTACACCTTC. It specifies CASSLEARQGYGYTF.

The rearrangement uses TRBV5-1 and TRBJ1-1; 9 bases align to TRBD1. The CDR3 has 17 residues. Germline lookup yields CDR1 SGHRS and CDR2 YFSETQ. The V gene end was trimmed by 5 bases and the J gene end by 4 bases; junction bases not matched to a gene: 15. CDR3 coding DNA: TGCGCCAGCAGTACAGGGGGCGCGGTATTACGGAGCACTGAAGCTTTCTTT. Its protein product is CASSTGGAVLRSTEAFF.